This T cell receptor beta chain emerged from a study of tumor-infiltrating lymphocytes in glioblastoma multiforme. General observations from the study: Just one glioblastoma patient contributed to the TCR-mutation comparison.

About this clonotype: The antigen is not known. A read error may account for a junction end that differs from germline.

The CDR3 spans 18 residues. Germline CDR1 is SGHRS and CDR2 is YFSETQ. Multiple V-beta primers and a C-beta primer amplified TCRB from RNA. TCRdb re-derived calls from the multiplex PCR reads in MiXCR, one entry per CDR3 protein. The sample yields almost 15,000 distinct CDR3 sequences, roughly 70% seen once. The chain employs TRBV5-1 and TRBJ2-2; 7 bases agree with TRBD1. The material sequenced was brain tumor tissue. The source is a male donor with glioblastoma. This chain's CDR3 is CTSSLGPRTGGNTGELFF. The CDR3 DNA sequence: TGCACCAGCAGTTTGGGGCCCCGGACAGGAGGGAACACCGGGGAGCTGTTTTTT.